Sequencing of this TCR beta chain was carried out in a study of beta chain features in type 1 diabetes. Per donor, one heparinised blood draw averaged roughly 120 mL. The whole isolated RNA underwent reverse transcription, so sequencing captured expressed TCRB transcripts. Profiling relied on immunoSEQ multiplex PCR, and the TCRdb table lists in-frame clones only, not all of them. The data contain some 99,000 clones, approximately 37% of them singletons. The receptor was derived from a woman aged 18-30 years in good health. The sequenced material came from stem cell memory CD4+ T cells from blood.

The CDR3 here is CASSQPGQGFSKLFF. The DNA for the CDR3 is TGTGCCAGCAGCCAGCCGGGACAGGGCTTTAGTAAACTGTTTTTT. The chain recombines TRBV6-5 with TRBJ1-4; 9 nucleotides line up with TRBD1. From germline, CDR1 is MNHEY and CDR2 SVGAGI. This CDR3 comprises 15 residues. The V and J ends lost 6 bases and 11 bases, in that order; junction bases with no gene match: 13.